These T cell receptor beta chains were read from a single sample in a study of CD8+ T cells in alopecia areata. Sequencing used immunoSEQ multiplex PCR; TCRdb keeps in-frame clones, though not all of them. The data show under 300,000 clones, 50% to 75% seen once. The sample consisted of CD4+ T cells sorted from blood, taken around week 54, from a patient treated with tofacitinib. These receptors came from a human donor with alopecia areata. The CDR3 runs from the conserved cysteine through the conserved F or W. A D gene is named only where the DNA matches it firmly. Size tells how often a clone was seen (once, few, many) or the class of an expanded clone, and some rows leave it out.

V gene	CDR3 length	D gene	J gene	clone size	CDR3 DNA	CDR3 protein
TRBV9	15	NA	TRBJ2-1	NA	TGTGCCAGCAGCGTAGTAGGGCATCCCTACAATGAGCAGTTCTTC	CASSVVGHPYNEQFF
TRBV2	12	NA	TRBJ2-3	NA	TGTGCCACCAGGACTAACACAGATACGCAGTATTTT	CATRTNTDTQYF
TRBV5-1	14	NA	TRBJ1-1	NA	TGCGCCAGCAGCTTGGTACAGGGGAACACTGAAGCTTTCTTT	CASSLVQGNTEAFF
TRBV7-9	15	NA	TRBJ2-1	few	TGTGCCAGCAGCTCCCCGGGACGGACGTACAATGAGCAGTTCTTC	CASSSPGRTYNEQFF
TRBV7-9	14	NA	TRBJ1-1	NA	TGTGCCAGCAGCTTAGCGGCGGGCTACACTGAAGCTTTCTTT	CASSLAAGYTEAFF
TRBV30	12	NA	TRBJ2-2	NA	TGTGCCTGGAATAGGAACACCGGGGAGCTGTTTTTT	CAWNRNTGELFF
TRBV7-2	15	TRBD2	TRBJ2-5	NA	TGTGCCAGCAGCTTAGGACTAGCGGGGAGAGAGACCCAGTACTTC	CASSLGLAGRETQYF
TRBV19	14	NA	TRBJ2-5	NA	TGTGCCAGTAGGAGGGGGGGGTCCCAAGAGACCCAGTACTTC	CASRRGGSQETQYF
TRBV12-5	12	TRBD2	TRBJ2-7	NA	TGTGCTAGTGGATCGGGGGGGTACGAGCAGTACTTC	CASGSGGYEQYF
TRBV6-1	13	NA	TRBJ1-2	NA	TGTGCCAGCATCCAAAGAGAGGGGTCTGGCTACACCTTC	CASIQREGSGYTF
TRBV15	14	NA	TRBJ2-7	NA	TGTGCCACCAGCAGGGTGGACCAAACCTACGAGCAGTACTTC	CATSRVDQTYEQYF
TRBV6-1	12	NA	TRBJ2-7	NA	TGTGCCAGCAGTGAAGGTCCGAGGGAGCAGTACTTC	CASSEGPREQYF
TRBV2	12	NA	TRBJ2-7	NA	TGTGCCAGCTCCCTGGCGGGTTACGAGCAGTACTTC	CASSLAGYEQYF
TRBV13	15	TRBD2	TRBJ2-7	NA	TGTGCCAGCAGCCTTATAGGGACTAAAGGTGGAGAGCAGTACTTC	CASSLIGTKGGEQYF
TRBV29-1	14	NA	TRBJ1-5	NA	TGCAGCGTTGGGGGAGATGGATTGGGACAGCCCCAGCATTTT	CSVGGDGLGQPQHF
TRBV9	12	NA	TRBJ1-1	NA	TGTGCCAGCAGCGTCTCGCAGGGGGAAGCTTTCTTT	CASSVSQGEAFF
TRBV30	13	NA	TRBJ2-2	NA	TGTGCCGCGGGTTTCGCGAACACCGGGGAGCTGTTTTTT	CAAGFANTGELFF
TRBV12-2	12	NA	TRBJ2-7	NA	TGTGCAAGTCGCTTGACAGGGGGCGAGCAGTACTTC	CASRLTGGEQYF
TRBV5-1	16	NA	TRBJ2-5	NA	TGCGCCAGCAGCCCGGACGGAGTCGGGGGCCAAGAGACCCAGTACTTC	CASSPDGVGGQETQYF
TRBV30	13	NA	TRBJ1-1	NA	TGTGCCTGGAGTGTACTTCGGAACACTGAAGCTTTCTTT	CAWSVLRNTEAFF
TRBV9	14	NA	TRBJ1-6	NA	TGTGCCAGCAGCGCCGGCAACCGGAATTCACCCCTCCACTTT	CASSAGNRNSPLHF
TRBV29-1	13	NA	TRBJ1-6	NA	TGCAGCGTTGAAGTCGGGGCGGATTCACCCCTCCACTTT	CSVEVGADSPLHF
TRBV20-1	11	NA	TRBJ2-5	NA	TGCAGTGCTATGGGAGAAGAGACCCAGTACTTC	CSAMGEETQYF